The 21 T cell receptor beta chains given below trace back to one sample, sequenced in a study of cytomegalovirus exposure and HLA in healthy donors. Amplification used 60 Vbeta primers and 13 Jbeta primers. Sequencing was performed with immunoSEQ multiplex PCR; in TCRdb, only in-frame clones are kept and a portion is missing. The profile covers about 130,000 clones, with 66% appearing a single time and around 1.6% taken by the ten largest. The sequenced sample consisted of PBMCs. The receptors stem from a human donor in good health.

The V call is TRBV19, the J call TRBJ2-7, with 7 bases aligning to TRBD1. This CDR3 comprises 14 residues. Trimming cost V 1 base and J 3 bases; bases outside gene matches: 3. The germline gives CDR1 LNHDA, CDR2 SQIVND (reference sequence). The CDR3 here is CASSIGGQFYEQYF. CDR3 DNA: TGTGCCAGTAGTATAGGGGGACAGTTCTACGAGCAGTACTTC.

CDR3 coding DNA: TGTGCCAGCAGCTTGATACAGGGGGCCATGGGCTATGGCTACACCTTC. This codes for CASSLIQGAMGYGYTF. The chain links TRBV7-2 to TRBJ1-2; 9 bases match TRBD1. The trim removed 3 bases at V and 4 bases at J, leaving 9 bases unmatched. The CDR3 length is 16 residues. Germline lookup yields CDR1 SGHTA and CDR2 FQGNSA.

The chain is built from TRBV7-8 and TRBJ2-1; TRBD2 matches at 11 bases. The CDR3 consists of 14 residues. Germline loops: CDR1 SGHVS, CDR2 FQNEAQ. Losses at the gene ends were 5 bases for V and 5 bases for J; bases not matched to a gene: 2. The CDR3 loop is CASSPSGRHNEQFF. For the CDR3, the DNA is TGTGCCAGCAGCCCTAGCGGGAGGCACAATGAGCAGTTCTTC.

The CDR3 is CASSLDPVSYEQYF. The CDR3, as DNA: TGTGCCAGCAGCTTAGATCCGGTCTCCTACGAGCAGTACTTC. This rearrangement joins TRBV11-3 to TRBJ2-7; D not resolved. Germline loops: CDR1 SGHNT, CDR2 YENEEA. The CDR3 is made up of 14 amino acids. Trimming removed 0 bases at V and 0 bases at J, with 6 bases between.

A few counts support this clone. The chain employs TRBV9 and TRBJ2-7; 8 bases match TRBD2. The CDR3 is 15 residues long. The trim removed 0 bases at V and 7 bases at J, leaving 9 bases unmatched. Germline-derived CDR1 and CDR2 are SGDLS and YYNGEE. The CDR3 sequence is CASSVAPAGVQEQYF. As DNA, the CDR3 is TGTGCCAGCAGCGTAGCCCCAGCGGGAGTACAGGAGCAGTACTTC. Filled out from reference TRBV9 and TRBJ2-7, the complete variable domain reads DSGVTQTPKHLITATGQRVTLRCSPRSGDLSVYWYQQSLDQGLQFLIQYYNGEERAKGNILERFSAQQFPDLHSELNLSSLELGDSALYFCASSVAPAGVQEQYFGPGTRLTVT.

The J gene is TRBJ1-2, the V gene TRBV6-1, with D unresolved. Germline lookup yields CDR1 MNHNS and CDR2 SASEGT. CDR3 length: 10 amino acids. V lost 6 bases, J lost 13 bases, and 12 bases lay in between. CDR3 sequence: CASSGQVRTF. The CDR3 DNA follows: TGTGCCAGCAGCGGCCAGGTTCGCACCTTC.

This chain joins TRBV19 and TRBJ2-1; tentative D call: TRBD2 (7 bases). Trimming pared 6 bases from V and 0 bases from J, leaving 12 bases between. CDR1 is LNHDA, CDR2 SQIVND, per germline (reference sequence). The CDR3 contains 15 residues. This CDR3 is CASRGRGASYNEQFF. In DNA form, the CDR3 reads TGTGCCAGTAGGGGCCGGGGGGCCTCCTACAATGAGCAGTTCTTC.

This chain uses TRBV15 with TRBJ2-5; 7 nucleotides agree with TRBD1. The germline V gene has CDR1 LNHNV and CDR2 YYDKDF (reference sequence). Germline trimming cut 5 bases from V and 2 bases from J; bases unmatched to any gene: 5. This CDR3 is built from 14 residues. The CDR3 sequence is CATSDWDSQETQYF. CDR3 nucleotide sequence: TGTGCCACCAGCGACTGGGACAGTCAAGAGACCCAGTACTTC.

This clone was found a few times. This chain joins TRBV11-2 and TRBJ2-6; 7 positions match TRBD1. The CDR3 loop spans 16 amino acids. Germline CDR1 SGHAT, CDR2 FQNNGV. J was trimmed by 0 bases and V by 6 bases; bases with no gene match: 5. CDR3 coding DNA: TGTGCCAGCAGAACCTACAGGGGCTCTGGGGCCAACGTCCTGACTTTC. Residues: CASRTYRGSGANVLTF.

This chain uses TRBV27 with TRBJ2-5, with 10 bases that match TRBD2. The trim removed 6 bases at V and 5 bases at J, leaving 3 bases unmatched. Germline loops: CDR1 MNHEY, CDR2 SMNVEV (reference sequence). CDR3 length: 13 residues. The CDR3 is CASSPGLAETQYF. In DNA form, the CDR3 reads TGTGCCAGCAGCCCGGGACTAGCGGAGACCCAGTACTTC.

The V call is TRBV7-2, the J call TRBJ2-3; no definite D call. CDR3 length equals 12 residues. V was pared by 2 bases and J by 6 bases, with 6 bases between. Germline CDR1 SGHTA, CDR2 FQGNSA. The CDR3 nucleotides are TGTGCCAGCAGCTTATTTCCGGATACGCAGTATTTT. Protein product: CASSLFPDTQYF.

As regards this clone: Its ends do not fully match the called genes, so a read error is possible. This chain connects TRBV7-2 to TRBJ2-7; tentatively, D is TRBD1 (6 bases). CDR1 is SGHTA and CDR2 is FQGNSA in the germline V gene. The CDR3 totals 13 residues. The CDR3 nucleotides read TGTGCCAGCAGGTTAGCCCGGGACACCGAGCAGTACTTC. This translates into CASRLARDTEQYF.

The genes are TRBV4-1 and TRBJ2-1, with 12 positions matching TRBD2. Germline V CDR1 and CDR2: MGHRA, YSYEKL. This CDR3 has 20 amino acids. V shed 0 bases, J shed 5 bases, and the junction held 14 bases outside the gene matches. In DNA form, the CDR3 reads TGCGCCAGCAGCCAAGAACCCCGCCGGCTAGCGGGAGGGCCGAACAATGAGCAGTTCTTC. Its protein is CASSQEPRRLAGGPNNEQFF.

The CDR3 protein is CASSLLAGVGNEQFF. The CDR3 nucleotides read TGTGCCAGCAGCTTACTAGCGGGAGTAGGAAATGAGCAGTTCTTC. The rearrangement uses TRBV7-2 and TRBJ2-1; 10 bases match TRBD2. Per germline, CDR1 SGHTA and CDR2 FQGNSA. V lost 2 bases to trimming and J lost 7 bases; unmatched junction nucleotides: 5. The CDR3 sequence is 15 residues long.

A note on this clone: This sample includes further DNA sequences coding for the same CDR3. CDR3 bases: TGTGCCAGCAGAATCCTGGGACAAGGAAATCAGCCCCAGCATTTT. As protein: CASRILGQGNQPQHF. The V gene is TRBV27, the J gene TRBJ1-5, with TRBD1 as a possible D gene (6 bases). Trimming took 6 bases from V and 4 from J, leaving 16 bases between them. Germline V CDR1 and CDR2: MNHEY, SMNVEV (reference sequence). The CDR3 spans 15 residues.

This clone was seen once. This sequence joins TRBV19 and TRBJ2-1, with 7 nucleotides matching TRBD2. J gave up 6 bases and V 5 bases, and 7 bases lay outside the gene matches. Germline CDR1 and CDR2: LNHDA and SQIVND (reference sequence). The CDR3 sequence is 14 residues long. The CDR3 here is CASSLDWGGNEQFF. The CDR3 DNA reads as TGTGCCAGTAGTCTCGACTGGGGGGGCAATGAGCAGTTCTTC.

This clone was seen a few times. The V gene is TRBV7-9, the J gene TRBJ1-4; D is uncertain. V lost 6 bases, J lost 5 bases, and 16 bases lay in between. Germline values: CDR1 SEHNR, CDR2 FQNEAQ (reference sequence). This CDR3 contains 15 residues. The CDR3 loop reads CASRPLLAPNEKLFF. CDR3 bases: TGTGCCAGCAGGCCCCTTTTGGCCCCGAATGAAAAACTGTTTTTT.

The CDR3 DNA reads TGCGCCAGCAAGCGACTAGCGGGAGCACCGGGGCCCGATACGCAGTATTTT. Translated: CASKRLAGAPGPDTQYF. The chain couples TRBV10-1 to TRBJ2-3; 12 bases map to TRBD2. Germline assignment: CDR1 WNHNN and CDR2 SYGVQD (reference sequence). The CDR3 runs 17 residues. V was clipped by 7 bases and J by 6 bases; unmatched bases: 14.

The chain is built from TRBV6-1 and TRBJ1-1; no firm D call. Trimming pared 4 bases from V and 5 bases from J, leaving 14 bases between. Germline loops: CDR1 MNHNS, CDR2 SASEGT. This CDR3 has 14 residues. Here the CDR3 DNA reads TGTGCCAGCAGTGTTTCTGGCCCGGAGACTGAAGCTTTCTTT. This encodes CASSVSGPETEAFF.

The chain is built from TRBV14 and TRBJ2-7, with D tentatively TRBD2 (6 bases). V was trimmed by 4 bases and J by 0 bases, leaving 16 bases between them. Germline CDR1 reads SGHDN; CDR2 reads FVKESK. There are 16 residues in the CDR3. The CDR3 is CASSLGGGLSSYEQYF. CDR3 coding DNA: TGTGCCAGCAGCCTCGGTGGGGGACTTAGCTCCTACGAGCAGTACTTC.

The genes are TRBV18 and TRBJ2-5, with D unclear. V was trimmed by 0 bases and J by 2 bases, leaving 4 bases between them. The CDR3 spans 13 residues. CDR1 is KGHSH and CDR2 is LQKENI in the germline V gene. CDR3 sequence: CASSPPGQETQYF. DNA of the CDR3: TGTGCCAGCTCACCACCCGGGCAAGAGACCCAGTACTTC.